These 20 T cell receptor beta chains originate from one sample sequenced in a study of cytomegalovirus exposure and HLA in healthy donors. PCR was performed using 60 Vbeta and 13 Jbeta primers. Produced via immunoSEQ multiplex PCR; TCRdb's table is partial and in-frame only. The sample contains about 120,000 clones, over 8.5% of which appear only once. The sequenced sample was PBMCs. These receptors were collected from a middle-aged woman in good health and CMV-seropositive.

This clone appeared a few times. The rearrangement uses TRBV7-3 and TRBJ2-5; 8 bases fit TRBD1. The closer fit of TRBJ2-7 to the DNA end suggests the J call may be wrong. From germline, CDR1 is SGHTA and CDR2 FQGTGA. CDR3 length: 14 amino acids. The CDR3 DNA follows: TGTGCCAGCAGCCAAGGACAGGGTTTCGACGAGCAGTACTTC. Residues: CASSQGQGFDEQYF.

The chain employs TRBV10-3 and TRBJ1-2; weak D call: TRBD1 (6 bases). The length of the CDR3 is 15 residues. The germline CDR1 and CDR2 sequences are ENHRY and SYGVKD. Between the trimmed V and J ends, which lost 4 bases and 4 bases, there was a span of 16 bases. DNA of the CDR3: TGTGCCATCAGTGTGGGGGCAGGGGTAGGCTATGGCTACACCTTC. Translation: CAISVGAGVGYGYTF.

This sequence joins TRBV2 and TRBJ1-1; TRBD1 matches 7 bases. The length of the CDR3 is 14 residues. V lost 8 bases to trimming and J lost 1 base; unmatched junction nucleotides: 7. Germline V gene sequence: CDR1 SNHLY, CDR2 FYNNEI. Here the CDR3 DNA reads TGTGCCAGCCCGACGGGGACAGAGAACACTGAAGCTTTCTTT. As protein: CASPTGTENTEAFF. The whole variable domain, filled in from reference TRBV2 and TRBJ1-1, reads EPEVTQTPSHQVTQMGQEVILRCVPISNHLYFYWYRQILGQKVEFLVSFYNNEISEKSEIFDDQFSVERPDGSNFTLKIRSTKLEDSAMYFCASPTGTENTEAFFGQGTRLTVV.

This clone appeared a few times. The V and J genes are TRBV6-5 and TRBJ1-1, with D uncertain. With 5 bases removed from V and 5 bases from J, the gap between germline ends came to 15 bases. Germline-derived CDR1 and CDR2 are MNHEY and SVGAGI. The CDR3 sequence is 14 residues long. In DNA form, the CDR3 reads TGTGCCAGCAGTCGGACTGCGACGGGGACTGAAGCTTTCTTT. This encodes CASSRTATGTEAFF.

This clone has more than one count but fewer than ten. The CDR3 protein is CAWSVLRRRATDTQYF. For the CDR3, the DNA is TGTGCCTGGAGTGTACTAAGGCGGAGGGCCACAGATACGCAGTATTTT. This chain links TRBV30 with TRBJ2-3, with D tentatively TRBD2 (6 bases). Trimming removed 0 bases from V and 2 bases from J, with 15 bases in between. The germline gives CDR1 GTSNPN, CDR2 SVGIG (reference sequence). The CDR3 is made up of 16 amino acids. The whole variable domain, remainder taken from reference TRBV30 and TRBJ2-3, is SQTIHQWPATLVQPVGSPLSLECTVEGTSNPNLYWYRQAAGRGLQLLFYSVGIGQISSEVPQNLSASRPQDRQFILSSKKLLLSDSGFYLCAWSVLRRRATDTQYFGPGTRLTVL.

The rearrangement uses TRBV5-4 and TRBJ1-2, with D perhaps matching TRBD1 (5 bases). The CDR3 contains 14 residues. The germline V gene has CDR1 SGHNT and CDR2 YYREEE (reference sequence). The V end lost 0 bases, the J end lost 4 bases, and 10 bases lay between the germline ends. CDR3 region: CASSLGGGFYGYTF. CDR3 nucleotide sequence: TGTGCCAGCAGCTTGGGGGGGGGATTCTATGGCTACACCTTC.

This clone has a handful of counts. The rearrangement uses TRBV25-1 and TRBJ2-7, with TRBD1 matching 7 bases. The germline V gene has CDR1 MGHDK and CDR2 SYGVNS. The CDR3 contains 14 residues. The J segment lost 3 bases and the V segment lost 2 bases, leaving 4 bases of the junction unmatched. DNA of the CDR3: TGTGCCAGCAGTGAACCGGGACAGTTCTACGAGCAGTACTTC. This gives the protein CASSEPGQFYEQYF.

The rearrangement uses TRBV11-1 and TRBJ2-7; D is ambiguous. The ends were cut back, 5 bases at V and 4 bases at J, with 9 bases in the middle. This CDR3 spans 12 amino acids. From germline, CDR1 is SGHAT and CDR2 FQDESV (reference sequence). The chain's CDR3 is CASSEQTYEQYF. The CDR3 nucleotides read TGTGCCAGCAGCGAACAAACGTACGAGCAGTACTTC.

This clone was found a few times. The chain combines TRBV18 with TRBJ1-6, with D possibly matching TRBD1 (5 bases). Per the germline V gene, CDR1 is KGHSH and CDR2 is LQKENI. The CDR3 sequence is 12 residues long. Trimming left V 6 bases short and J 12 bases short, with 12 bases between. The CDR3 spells CASSPTGGPLHF. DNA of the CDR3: TGTGCCAGCTCGCCTACGGGGGGACCCCTCCACTTT.

The CDR3 DNA reads as TGTGCCAGCAGTTTACAGGGCTCATCTGGAAACACCATATATTTT. It is translated as CASSLQGSSGNTIYF. This chain links TRBV27 with TRBJ1-3; a weak D match, TRBD1 (5 bases). V lost 2 bases, J lost 1 base, and 9 bases lay in between. CDR1 MNHEY and CDR2 SMNVEV come from the germline V gene (reference sequence). The CDR3 sequence is 15 residues long.

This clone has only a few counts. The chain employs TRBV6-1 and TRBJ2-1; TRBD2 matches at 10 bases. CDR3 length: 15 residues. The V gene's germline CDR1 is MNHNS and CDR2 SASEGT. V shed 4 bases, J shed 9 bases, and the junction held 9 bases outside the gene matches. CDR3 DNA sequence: TGTGCCAGCAGTGCGGGTAGCGGGGGGCTAGGTGAGCAGTTCTTC. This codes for CASSAGSGGLGEQFF.

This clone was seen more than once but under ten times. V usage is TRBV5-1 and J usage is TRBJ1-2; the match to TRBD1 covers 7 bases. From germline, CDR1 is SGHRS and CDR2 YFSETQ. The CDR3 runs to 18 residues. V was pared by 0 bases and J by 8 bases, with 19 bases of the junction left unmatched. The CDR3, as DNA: TGCGCCAGCAGCTTGGCAAAGTCCCGGGACAGACCGCCGGTGGGCTACACCTTC. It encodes CASSLAKSRDRPPVGYTF.

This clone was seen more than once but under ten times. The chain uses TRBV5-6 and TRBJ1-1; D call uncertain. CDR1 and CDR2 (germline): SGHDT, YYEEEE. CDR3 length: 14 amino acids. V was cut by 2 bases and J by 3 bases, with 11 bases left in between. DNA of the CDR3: TGTGCCAGCAGCTTAATCAGCGCCTACACTGAAGCTTTCTTT. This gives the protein CASSLISAYTEAFF. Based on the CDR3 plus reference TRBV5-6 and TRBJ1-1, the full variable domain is DAGVTQSPTHLIKTRGQQVTLRCSPKSGHDTVSWYQQALGQGPQFIFQYYEEEERQRGNFPDRFSGHQFPNYSSELNVNALLLGDSALYLCASSLISAYTEAFFGQGTRLTVV.

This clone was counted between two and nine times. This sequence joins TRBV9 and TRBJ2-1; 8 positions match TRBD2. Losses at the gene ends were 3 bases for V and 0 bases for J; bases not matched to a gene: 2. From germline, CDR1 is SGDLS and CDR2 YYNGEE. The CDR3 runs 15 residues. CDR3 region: CASSDSGGSYNEQFF. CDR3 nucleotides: TGTGCCAGCAGCGACAGCGGGGGCTCCTACAATGAGCAGTTCTTC.

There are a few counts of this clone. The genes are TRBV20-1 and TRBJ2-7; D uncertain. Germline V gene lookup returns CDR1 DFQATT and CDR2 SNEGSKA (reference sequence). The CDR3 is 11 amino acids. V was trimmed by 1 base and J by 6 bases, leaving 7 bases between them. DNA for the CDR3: TGCAGTGCTAGAGGTGGGCTCGAGCAGTACTTC. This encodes CSARGGLEQYF.

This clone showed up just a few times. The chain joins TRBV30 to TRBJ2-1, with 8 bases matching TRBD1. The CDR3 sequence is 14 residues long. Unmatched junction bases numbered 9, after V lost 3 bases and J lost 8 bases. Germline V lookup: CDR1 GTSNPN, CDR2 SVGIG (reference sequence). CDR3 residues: CAWRLGQGLDEQFF. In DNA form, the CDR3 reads TGTGCCTGGAGATTAGGACAGGGTTTAGATGAGCAGTTCTTC. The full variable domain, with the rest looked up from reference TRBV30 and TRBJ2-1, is SQTIHQWPATLVQPVGSPLSLECTVEGTSNPNLYWYRQAAGRGLQLLFYSVGIGQISSEVPQNLSASRPQDRQFILSSKKLLLSDSGFYLCAWRLGQGLDEQFFGPGTRLTVL.

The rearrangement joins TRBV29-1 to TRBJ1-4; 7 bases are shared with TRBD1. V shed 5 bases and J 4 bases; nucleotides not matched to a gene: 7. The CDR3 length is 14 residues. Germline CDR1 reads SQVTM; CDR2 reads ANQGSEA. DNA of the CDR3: TGCAGCGTTCGCACAGGGGCGGGTAATGAAAAACTGTTTTTT. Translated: CSVRTGAGNEKLFF.

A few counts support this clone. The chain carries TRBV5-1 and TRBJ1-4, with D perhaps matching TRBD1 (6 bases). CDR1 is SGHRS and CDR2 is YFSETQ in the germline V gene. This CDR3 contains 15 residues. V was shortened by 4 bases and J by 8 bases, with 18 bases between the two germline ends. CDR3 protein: CASSETGNEGEKLFF. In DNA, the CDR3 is TGCGCCAGCAGCGAAACAGGGAACGAAGGGGAAAAACTGTTTTTT. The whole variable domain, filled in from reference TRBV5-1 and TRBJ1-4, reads KAGVTQTPRYLIKTRGQQVTLSCSPISGHRSVSWYQQTPGQGLQFLFEYFSETQRNKGNFPGRFSGRQFSNSRSEMNVSTLELGDSALYLCASSETGNEGEKLFFGSGTQLSVL.

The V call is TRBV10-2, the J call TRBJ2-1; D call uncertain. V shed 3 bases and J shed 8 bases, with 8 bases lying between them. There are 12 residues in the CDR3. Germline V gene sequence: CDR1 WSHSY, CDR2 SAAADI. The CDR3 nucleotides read TGCGCCAGCAGTGAAGGCGGCGATGAGCAGTTCTTC. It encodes CASSEGGDEQFF.

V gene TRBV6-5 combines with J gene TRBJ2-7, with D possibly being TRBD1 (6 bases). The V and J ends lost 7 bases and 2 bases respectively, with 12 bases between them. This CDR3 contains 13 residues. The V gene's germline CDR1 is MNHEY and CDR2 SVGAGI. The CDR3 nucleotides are TGTGCCAGCACTTCCCAGGGGACCTACGAGCAGTACTTC. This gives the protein CASTSQGTYEQYF.